Below, 20 T cell receptor beta chains from the same sample are listed, as sequenced in a study of breast tumors, draining lymph nodes, adjacent tissues. TCRdb redid the calling of the multiplex PCR reads with MiXCR, one entry per CDR3 protein. The sample consists of tens of thousands of distinct CDR3 sequences, about 63% of them appearing once. Sequencing was performed on breast tumor tissue. These receptors all stem from a female donor with breast cancer. Some clones in this sample may be carry-over from other donors' samples.

Many counts were recorded for this clonotype. The chain links TRBV20-1 to TRBJ2-1; TRBD2 aligns across 9 bases. This CDR3 region has 14 residues. CDR1 is DFQATT, CDR2 SNEGSKA, per germline (reference sequence). The V and J ends lost 6 bases and 1 base, in that order; junction bases with no gene match: 4. In DNA, the CDR3 is TGCAGTGCGAGCGGGGGGTCGTCCTACAATGAGCAGTTCTTC. The encoded protein is CSASGGSSYNEQFF.

The V gene is TRBV20-1, the J gene TRBJ2-7; 12 nucleotides agree with TRBD2. After removal of 3 bases from V and 7 bases from J, the junction contained 7 bases not matched to a gene. The germline gives CDR1 DFQATT, CDR2 SNEGSKA (reference sequence). This CDR3 comprises 14 residues. CDR3 protein: CSARGLAGGSEQYF. Written as DNA, the CDR3 is TGCAGTGCTAGGGGGCTAGCGGGAGGGTCAGAGCAGTACTTC.

The V and J genes are TRBV12-3 or TRBV12-4 and TRBJ1-6; D is ambiguous. The V end lost 6 bases, the J end lost 6 bases, and 6 bases lay between the germline ends. This CDR3 spans 12 amino acids. CDR3 loop: CASSSINSPLHF. CDR3 nucleotide sequence: TGTGCCAGCAGCTCGATTAATTCACCCCTCCACTTT.

The genes are TRBV19 and TRBJ2-3, with D unclear. V was trimmed by 4 bases and J by 7 bases, leaving 6 bases between them. The CDR3 loop spans 11 amino acids. Looked up from germline, CDR1 is LNHDA and CDR2 is SQIVND (reference sequence). CDR3 sequence reads: CASSSRNTQYF. DNA for the CDR3: TGTGCCAGTAGTAGTAGAAATACGCAGTATTTT.

In the case of this clonotype: At one end the junction does not follow the germline gene, possibly because of a read error. The CDR3 protein is CASSLMDQRGDYTGELLF. The CDR3 DNA sequence: TGTGCCAGCAGCTTGATGGACCAGCGGGGGGACTACACCGGGGAGCTGCTTTTT. The chain couples TRBV5-6 to TRBJ2-2, with 9 nucleotides matching TRBD2. CDR3 length: 18 amino acids. Germline values: CDR1 SGHDT, CDR2 YYEEEE.

This clonotype showed up just a few times. The J gene is TRBJ2-1, the V gene TRBV7-2; TRBD2 matches 11 bases. The CDR3 runs 16 residues. Germline CDR1 and CDR2: SGHTA and FQGNSA. Germline trimming cut 1 base from V and 6 bases from J; bases unmatched to any gene: 5. The DNA for the CDR3 is TGTGCCAGCAGCTTAGGAGCTAGCGGGAGGCTCAATGAGCAGTTCTTC. Protein: CASSLGASGRLNEQFF.

This clonotype is medium-sized. This rearrangement joins TRBV10-3 to TRBJ2-3, with 11 nucleotides matching TRBD1. CDR3 length: 15 residues. CDR1 and CDR2 (germline): ENHRY, SYGVKD. J was trimmed by 5 bases and V by 6 bases; bases with no gene match: 7. The DNA for the CDR3 is TGTGCCATCAGCGCGGGACAGGGGGGAAGAGATACGCAGTATTTT. It yields the protein CAISAGQGGRDTQYF.

The rearrangement joins TRBV12-5 to TRBJ1-5, with no clear D. Trimming pared 4 bases from V and 2 bases from J, leaving 15 bases between. CDR1 LGHNT and CDR2 FRNRAP come from the germline V gene. This CDR3 comprises 16 residues. In DNA form, the CDR3 reads TGTGCTAGTGGTTCCGACAAGGCGTATCGCAATCAGCCCCAGCATTTT. Amino acid sequence: CASGSDKAYRNQPQHF.

In regard to this clonotype: Its ends do not fully match the called genes, so a read error is possible. J is TRBJ2-1 and V is TRBV2; 9 bases map to TRBD2. The CDR3 spans 15 residues. CDR1 is SNHLY, CDR2 FYNNEI, per germline. CDR3 protein: CASSDPAGGYNGAVF. The CDR3 coding sequence is TGTGCCAGCAGTGACCCAGCGGGGGGATACAATGGGGCGGTCTTC.

The V call is TRBV7-2, the J call TRBJ1-4; unclear D gene. The CDR3 runs to 14 residues. V was clipped by 2 bases and J by 0 bases, with 4 bases between them. CDR1 is SGHTA, CDR2 FQGNSA, per germline. In nucleotides, the CDR3 is TGTGCCAGCAGCTTAAGTGCAACTAATGAAAAACTGTTTTTT. Translating it yields CASSLSATNEKLFF.

There are many counts of this clonotype. With a much larger clone just one base away, this may be a read error. The chain employs TRBV11-1 and TRBJ1-2; perhaps TRBD1 as D (5 bases). Germline V gene sequence: CDR1 SGHAT, CDR2 FQDESV (reference sequence). Trimming pared 4 bases from V and 4 bases from J, leaving 13 bases between. The CDR3 is 14 amino acids. This CDR3 is CASSSPQGTYGYTF. The DNA for the CDR3 is TGTGCCAGCAGCTCTCCCCAGGGAACCTATGGCTACACCTTC.

This clonotype was found many times. A single base separates this from a much larger clone, so it may be a read error. CDR3 sequence: CSATRGQGYAYTF. DNA of the CDR3: TGCAGTGCCACTCGGGGGCAAGGGTATGCCTACACCTTC. This chain uses TRBV20-1 with TRBJ1-2, with D perhaps TRBD1 (6 bases). The CDR3 runs to 13 residues. Germline V lookup: CDR1 DFQATT, CDR2 SNEGSKA (reference sequence).

This chain links TRBV12-3 or TRBV12-4 with TRBJ2-2; TRBD1 matches 8 bases. The junction had 9 bases not matched to a gene; V was cut back by 7 bases and J by 5 bases. The CDR3 extends over 15 amino acids. The CDR3 DNA reads as TGTGCCAGCACCACCGGACAGGGTAGGACCGGGGAGCTGTTTTTT. It encodes CASTTGQGRTGELFF.

Relative to its sample, this clonotype is medium-sized. The chain recombines TRBV2 with TRBJ1-4, with D possibly TRBD1 on 5 matching bases. Germline assignment: CDR1 SNHLY and CDR2 FYNNEI. Trimming removed 6 bases from V and 1 base from J, with 9 bases in between. There are 14 residues in the CDR3. CDR3 in DNA: TGTGCCAGCAGGGAGACAGTAACTAATGAAAAACTGTTTTTT. This sequence encodes CASRETVTNEKLFF.

The chain employs TRBV7-9 and TRBJ1-3; D may be TRBD1 (6 bases). The CDR3 extends over 14 amino acids. Trimming cost V 4 bases and J 2 bases, with 9 bases left between them. CDR1 SEHNR and CDR2 FQNEAQ come from the germline V gene (reference sequence). The CDR3 coding sequence is TGTGCCAGCAGCTCCAACAGGGCTGGAAACACCATATATTTT. This translates into CASSSNRAGNTIYF.

The chain is built from TRBV20-1 and TRBJ2-1; TRBD2 aligns across 9 bases. The CDR3 spans 14 residues. V lost 2 bases and J lost 6; bases outside the gene matches: 5. In germline, CDR1 is DFQATT, CDR2 SNEGSKA (reference sequence). CDR3 amino acids: CSARSSGRLNEQFF. DNA for the CDR3: TGCAGTGCTAGATCCAGCGGGAGGCTCAATGAGCAGTTCTTC.

The chain has TRBV20-1 and TRBJ2-3; 10 bases are shared with TRBD1. The germline CDR1 and CDR2 sequences are DFQATT and SNEGSKA (reference sequence). Germline trimming cut 5 bases from V and 14 bases from J; bases unmatched to any gene: 7. CDR3 length: 11 amino acids. The CDR3 region is CSASGTGALYF. The CDR3 DNA reads as TGCAGTGCTTCCGGGACAGGGGCTTTGTATTTT.

Points on this clonotype: The final CDR3 position lacks the conserved phenylalanine or tryptophan, pointing to a likely read error. The J gene is TRBJ2-5, the V gene TRBV7-9; possible D gene TRBD2, 6 bases. This CDR3 spans 14 amino acids. Germline loops: CDR1 SEHNR, CDR2 FQNEAQ (reference sequence). V lost 3 bases and J lost 5, with 13 bases in between. The CDR3 protein is CASSFRAGRETQYL. The CDR3 bases are TGTGCCAGCAGCTTTCGGGCAGGGAGGGAGACCCAGTACCTC.

The chain recombines TRBV19 with TRBJ2-1; D may be TRBD2 (6 bases). The germline gives CDR1 LNHDA, CDR2 SQIVND (reference sequence). The CDR3 has 20 residues. V was cut by 3 bases and J by 4 bases, with 28 bases left in between. CDR3 sequence: CASSMGTPLADRRVYNEQFF. CDR3 sequence (DNA): TGTGCCAGTAGTATGGGAACGCCTTTAGCGGACCGTAGAGTTTACAATGAGCAGTTCTTC.

This clonotype was observed many times. The V gene is TRBV30, the J gene TRBJ2-2; 9 bases agree with TRBD1. The V gene's germline CDR1 is GTSNPN and CDR2 SVGIG (reference sequence). The V segment lost 2 bases and the J segment 3 bases; nucleotides outside the gene matches: 16. The CDR3 has 19 residues. The CDR3 sequence: CAWSRYGTGFGWDTGELFF. CDR3 nucleotide sequence: TGTGCCTGGAGTAGGTACGGGACAGGGTTTGGGTGGGACACCGGGGAGCTGTTTTTT.